The entry below describes one T cell receptor beta chain. Its antigen is as yet unknown. This specimen belongs to a study of T cell responses to AZD1222 COVID-19 vaccine. The study's findings and limits: Clonal diversity was possibly underestimated; the donors were predominantly white British and more often female. Per reports, nearly half of all spike-specific TCRs target regions that are unmutated in variants. Spike-specific TCR breadth and depth were elevated following two AZD1222 doses. Spike-wide vaccine-associated CD4 TCRs dominated at 160-218 and 743-854.

The assay was immunoSEQ multiplex PCR, and TCRdb's table has in-frame clones only and misses some. Found here are about 120,000 clones, 90% of them singletons; the top ten hold over 4%. The material sequenced was peripheral blood, taken 28 days after the second dose of the MenACWY control vaccine. The TCR was taken from an adult who received the MenACWY meningococcal vaccine as a control.

In DNA, the CDR3 is TGTGCCAGCAGTGATACGGGGACCTCACCCCTCCACTTT. This codes for CASSDTGTSPLHF. The genes are TRBV2 and TRBJ1-6, with TRBD1 as a possible D gene (5 bases). The CDR3 has 13 residues. Between the trimmed V and J ends, which lost 3 bases and 10 bases, there was a span of 10 bases. CDR1 and CDR2 from the germline V gene are SNHLY and FYNNEI.